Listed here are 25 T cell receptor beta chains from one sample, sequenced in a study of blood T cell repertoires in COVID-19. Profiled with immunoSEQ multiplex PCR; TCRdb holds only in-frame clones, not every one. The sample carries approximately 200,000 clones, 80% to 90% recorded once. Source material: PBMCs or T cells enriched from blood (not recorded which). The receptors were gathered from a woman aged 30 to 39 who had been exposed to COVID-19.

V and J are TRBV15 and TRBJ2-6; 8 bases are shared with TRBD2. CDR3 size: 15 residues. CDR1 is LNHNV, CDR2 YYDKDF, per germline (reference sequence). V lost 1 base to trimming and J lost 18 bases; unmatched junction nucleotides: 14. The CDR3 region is CATSRAPGRAELATF. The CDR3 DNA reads TGTGCCACCAGCAGAGCCCCCGGGAGGGCCGAGTTGGCGACTTTC.

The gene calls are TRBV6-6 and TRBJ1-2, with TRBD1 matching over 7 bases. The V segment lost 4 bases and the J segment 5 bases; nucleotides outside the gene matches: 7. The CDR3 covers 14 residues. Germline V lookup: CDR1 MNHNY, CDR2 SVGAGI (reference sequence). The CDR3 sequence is CASSSPGQRYGYTF. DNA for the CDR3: TGTGCCAGCAGTTCTCCGGGACAGAGATATGGCTACACCTTC.

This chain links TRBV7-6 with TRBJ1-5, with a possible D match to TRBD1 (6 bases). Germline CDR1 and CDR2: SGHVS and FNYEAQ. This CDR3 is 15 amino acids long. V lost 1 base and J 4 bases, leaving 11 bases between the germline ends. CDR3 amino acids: CASSLEGGVNQPQHF. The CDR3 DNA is TGTGCCAGCAGCTTAGAGGGGGGGGTGAATCAGCCCCAGCATTTT.

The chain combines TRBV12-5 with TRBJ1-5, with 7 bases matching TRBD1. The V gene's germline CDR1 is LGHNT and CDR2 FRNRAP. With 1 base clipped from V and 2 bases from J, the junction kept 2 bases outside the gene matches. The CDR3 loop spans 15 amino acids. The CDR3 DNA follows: TGTGCTAGTGGTTTGGCAGGGGGAGGCAATCAGCCCCAGCATTTT. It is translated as CASGLAGGGNQPQHF.

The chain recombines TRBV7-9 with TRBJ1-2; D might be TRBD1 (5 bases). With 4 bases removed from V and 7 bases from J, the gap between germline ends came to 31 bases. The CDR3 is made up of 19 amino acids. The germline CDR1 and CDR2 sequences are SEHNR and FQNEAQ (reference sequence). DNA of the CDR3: TGTGCCAGCAGCTCACCCCGCGCACCGACAGTCAAAGGCCCCGGTGGCTACACCTTC. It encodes CASSSPRAPTVKGPGGYTF.

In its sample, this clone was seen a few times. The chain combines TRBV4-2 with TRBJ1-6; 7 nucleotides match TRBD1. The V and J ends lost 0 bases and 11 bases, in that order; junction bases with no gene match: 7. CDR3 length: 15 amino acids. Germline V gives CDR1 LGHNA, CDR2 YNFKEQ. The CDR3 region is CASSQDPDRPAPLHF. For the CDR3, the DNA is TGTGCCAGCAGCCAAGATCCGGACAGGCCTGCACCCCTCCACTTT.

In DNA form, the CDR3 reads TGCAGTGCTAGTCCCAGCGGACGTAACTACGAGCAGTACTTC. This sequence encodes CSASPSGRNYEQYF. The V gene is TRBV20-1, the J gene TRBJ2-7; perhaps TRBD2 as D (5 bases). The CDR3 length is 14 residues. V was clipped by 3 bases and J by 3 bases, with 15 bases between them. Germline CDR1 reads DFQATT; CDR2 reads SNEGSKA (reference sequence).

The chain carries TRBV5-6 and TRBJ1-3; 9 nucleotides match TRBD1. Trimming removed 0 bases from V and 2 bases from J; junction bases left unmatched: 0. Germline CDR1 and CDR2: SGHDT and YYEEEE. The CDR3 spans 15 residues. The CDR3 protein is CASSLDRGPGNTIYF. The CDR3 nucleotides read TGTGCCAGCAGCTTGGACAGGGGGCCTGGAAACACCATATATTTT.

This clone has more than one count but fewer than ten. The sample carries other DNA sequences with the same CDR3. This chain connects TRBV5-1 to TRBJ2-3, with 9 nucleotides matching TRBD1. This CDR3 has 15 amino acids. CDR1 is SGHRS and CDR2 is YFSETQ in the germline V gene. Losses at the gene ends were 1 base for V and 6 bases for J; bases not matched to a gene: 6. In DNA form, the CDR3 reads TGCGCCAGCAGCTTGTCCGGGACAGGGAGGGATACGCAGTATTTT. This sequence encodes CASSLSGTGRDTQYF.

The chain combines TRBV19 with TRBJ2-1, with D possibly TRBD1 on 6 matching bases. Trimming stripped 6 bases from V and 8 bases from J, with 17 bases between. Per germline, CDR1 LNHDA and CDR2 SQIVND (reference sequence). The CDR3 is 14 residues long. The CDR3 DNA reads TGTGCCAGTAGACAAAACAGGGCGGGCGATGAGCAGTTCTTC. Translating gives CASRQNRAGDEQFF.

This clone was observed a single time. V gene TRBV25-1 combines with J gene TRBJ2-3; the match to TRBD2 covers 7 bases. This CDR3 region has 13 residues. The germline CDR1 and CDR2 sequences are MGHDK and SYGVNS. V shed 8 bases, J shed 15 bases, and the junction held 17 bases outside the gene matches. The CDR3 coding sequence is TGTGCCAGCCGATTTCTATCAGCGGGAAGGGTATATTTT. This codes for CASRFLSAGRVYF.

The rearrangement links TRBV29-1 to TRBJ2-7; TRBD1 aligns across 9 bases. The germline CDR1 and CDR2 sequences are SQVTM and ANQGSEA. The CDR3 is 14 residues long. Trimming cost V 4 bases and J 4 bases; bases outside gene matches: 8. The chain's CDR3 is CSVAPTGGIYEQYF. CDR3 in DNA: TGCAGCGTTGCGCCGACAGGGGGTATTTACGAGCAGTACTTC.

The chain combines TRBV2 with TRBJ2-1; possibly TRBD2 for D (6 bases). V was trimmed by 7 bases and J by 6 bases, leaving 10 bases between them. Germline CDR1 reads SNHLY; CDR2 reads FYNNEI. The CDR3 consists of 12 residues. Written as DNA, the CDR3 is TGTGCCAGCACCGGACTACTCAATGAGCAGTTCTTC. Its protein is CASTGLLNEQFF.

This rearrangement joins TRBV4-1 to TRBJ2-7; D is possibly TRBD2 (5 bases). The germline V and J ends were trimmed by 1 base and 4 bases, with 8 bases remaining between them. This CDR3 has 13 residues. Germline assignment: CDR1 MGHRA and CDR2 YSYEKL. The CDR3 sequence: CASSQAAVYEQYF. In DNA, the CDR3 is TGCGCCAGCAGCCAAGCAGCGGTATACGAGCAGTACTTC.

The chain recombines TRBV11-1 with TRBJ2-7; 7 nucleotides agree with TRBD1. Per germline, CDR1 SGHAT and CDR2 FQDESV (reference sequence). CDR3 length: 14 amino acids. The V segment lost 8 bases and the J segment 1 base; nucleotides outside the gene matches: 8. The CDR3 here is CASVFGQVSYEQYF. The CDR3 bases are TGTGCCAGCGTCTTTGGACAGGTTTCCTACGAGCAGTACTTC.

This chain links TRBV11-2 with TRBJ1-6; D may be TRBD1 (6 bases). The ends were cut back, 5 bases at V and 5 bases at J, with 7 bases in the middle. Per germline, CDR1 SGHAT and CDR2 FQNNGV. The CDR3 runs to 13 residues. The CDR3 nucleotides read TGTGCCAGCAGCCGGACAGATAATTCACCCCTCCACTTT. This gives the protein CASSRTDNSPLHF.

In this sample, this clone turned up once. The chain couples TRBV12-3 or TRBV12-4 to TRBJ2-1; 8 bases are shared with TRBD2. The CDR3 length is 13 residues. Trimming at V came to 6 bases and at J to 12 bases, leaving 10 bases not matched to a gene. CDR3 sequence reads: CASSYMSGSVQFF. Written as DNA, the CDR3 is TGTGCCAGCAGCTACATGAGCGGGAGTGTGCAGTTCTTC.

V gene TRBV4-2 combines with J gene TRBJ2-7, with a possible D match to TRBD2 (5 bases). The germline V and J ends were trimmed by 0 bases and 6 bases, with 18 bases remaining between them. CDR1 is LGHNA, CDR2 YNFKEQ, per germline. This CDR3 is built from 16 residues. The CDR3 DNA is TGTGCCAGCAGCCAAGAGGTAAGAGGGAGCATAGGCGAGCAGTACTTC. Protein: CASSQEVRGSIGEQYF.

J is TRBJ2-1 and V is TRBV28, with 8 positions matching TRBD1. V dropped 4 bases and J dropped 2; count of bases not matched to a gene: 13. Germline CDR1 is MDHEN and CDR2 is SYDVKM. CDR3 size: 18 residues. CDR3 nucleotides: TGTGCCAGCAGTTCCATCAAATCCGGGACAGGAGCCTACAATGAGCAGTTCTTC. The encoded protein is CASSSIKSGTGAYNEQFF. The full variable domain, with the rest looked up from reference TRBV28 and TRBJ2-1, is DVKVTQSSRYLVKRTGEKVFLECVQDMDHENMFWYRQDPGLGLRLIYFSYDVKMKEKGDIPEGYSVSREKKERFSLILESASTNQTSMYLCASSSIKSGTGAYNEQFFGPGTRLTVL.

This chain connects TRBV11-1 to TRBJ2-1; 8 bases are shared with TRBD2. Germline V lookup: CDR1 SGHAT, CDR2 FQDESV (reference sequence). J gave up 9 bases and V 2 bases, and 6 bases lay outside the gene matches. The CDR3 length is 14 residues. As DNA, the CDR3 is TGTGCCAGCAGCTTAAGCTCCGGGAGGGTTGAGCAGTTCTTC. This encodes CASSLSSGRVEQFF.

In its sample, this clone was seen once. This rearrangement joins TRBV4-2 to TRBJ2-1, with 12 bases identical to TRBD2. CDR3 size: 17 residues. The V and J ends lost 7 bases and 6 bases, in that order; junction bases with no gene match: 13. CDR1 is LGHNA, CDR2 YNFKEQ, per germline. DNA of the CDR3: TGTGCCAGCACCTTAAACAGGCAGACTAGCGGGAGCAATGAGCAGTTCTTC. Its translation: CASTLNRQTSGSNEQFF.

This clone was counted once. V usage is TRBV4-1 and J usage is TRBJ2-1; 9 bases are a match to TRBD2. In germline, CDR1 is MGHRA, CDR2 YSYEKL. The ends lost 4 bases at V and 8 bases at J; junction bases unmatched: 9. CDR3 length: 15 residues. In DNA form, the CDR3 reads TGCGCCAGCAGCCGAATGAGCGGGAGGCGGGATGAGCAGTTCTTC. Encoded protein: CASSRMSGRRDEQFF.

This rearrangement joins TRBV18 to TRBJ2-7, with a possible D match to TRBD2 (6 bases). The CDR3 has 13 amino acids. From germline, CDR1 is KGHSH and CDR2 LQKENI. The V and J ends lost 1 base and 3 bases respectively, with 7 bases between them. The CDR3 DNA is TGTGCCAGCTCACCACGGGGAGGCTACGAGCAGTACTTC. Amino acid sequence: CASSPRGGYEQYF.

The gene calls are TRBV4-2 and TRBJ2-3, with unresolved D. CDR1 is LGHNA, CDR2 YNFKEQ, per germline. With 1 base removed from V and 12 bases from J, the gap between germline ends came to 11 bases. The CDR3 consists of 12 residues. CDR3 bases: TGTGCCAGCAGCCAAGTTCGCTCTACTCAGTATTTT. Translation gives CASSQVRSTQYF.

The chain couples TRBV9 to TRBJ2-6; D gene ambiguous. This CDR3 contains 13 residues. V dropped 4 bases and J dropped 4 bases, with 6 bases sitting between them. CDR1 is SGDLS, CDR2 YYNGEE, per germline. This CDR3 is CASSPRGANVLTF. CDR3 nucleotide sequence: TGTGCCAGCAGCCCTAGGGGGGCCAACGTCCTGACTTTC.